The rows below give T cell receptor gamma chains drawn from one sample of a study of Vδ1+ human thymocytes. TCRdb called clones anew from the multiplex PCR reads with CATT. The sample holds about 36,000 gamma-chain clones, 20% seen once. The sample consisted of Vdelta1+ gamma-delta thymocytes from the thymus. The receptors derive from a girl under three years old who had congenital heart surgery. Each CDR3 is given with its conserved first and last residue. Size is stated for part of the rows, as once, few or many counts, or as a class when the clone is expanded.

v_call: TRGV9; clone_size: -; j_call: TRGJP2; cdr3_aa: CALWESHRSDWIKTF; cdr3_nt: TGTGCCTTGTGGGAGTCCCACCGTAGTGATTGGATCAAGACGTTT
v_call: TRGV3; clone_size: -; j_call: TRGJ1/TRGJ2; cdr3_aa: CATWDSPLNYYKKLF; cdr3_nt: TGTGCCACCTGGGACAGTCCCCTGAATTATTATAAGAAACTCTTT
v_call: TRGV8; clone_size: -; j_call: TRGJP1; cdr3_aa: CATWDRFKWFKIF; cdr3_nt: TGTGCCACCTGGGATAGATTTAAATGGTTCAAGATATTT
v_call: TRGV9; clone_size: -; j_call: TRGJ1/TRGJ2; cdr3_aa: CALWEVPDYYKKLF; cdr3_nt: TGTGCCTTGTGGGAGGTTCCGGATTATTATAAGAAACTCTTT
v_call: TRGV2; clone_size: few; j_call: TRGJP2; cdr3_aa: CATWDGPVEYGDWIKTF; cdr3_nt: TGTGCCACCTGGGACGGGCCGGTTGAATACGGTGATTGGATCAAGACGTTT
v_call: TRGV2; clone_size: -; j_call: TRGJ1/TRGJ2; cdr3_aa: CATWVRGFSYKKLF; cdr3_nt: TGTGCCACCTGGGTTAGGGGTTTTAGTTATAAGAAACTCTTT
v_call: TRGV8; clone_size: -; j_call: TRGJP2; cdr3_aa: CATWVPWSDWIKTF; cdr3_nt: TGTGCCACCTGGGTCCCGTGGAGTGATTGGATCAAGACGTTT
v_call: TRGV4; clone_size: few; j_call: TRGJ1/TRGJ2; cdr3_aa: CATWDGPERYKKLF; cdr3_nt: TGTGCCACCTGGGATGGGCCTGAAAGATATAAGAAACTCTTT
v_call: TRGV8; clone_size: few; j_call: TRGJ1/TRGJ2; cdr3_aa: CATWDIVKLF; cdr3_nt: TGTGCCACCTGGGATATTGTGAAACTTTTT
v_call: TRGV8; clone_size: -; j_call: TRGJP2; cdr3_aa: CATWDGHGSDWIKTF; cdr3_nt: TGTGCCACCTGGGACGGGCATGGTAGTGATTGGATCAAGACGTTT
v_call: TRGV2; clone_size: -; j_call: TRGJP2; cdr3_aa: CATWDGNDWIKTF; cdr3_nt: TGTGCCACCTGGGACGGCAATGATTGGATCAAGACGTTT
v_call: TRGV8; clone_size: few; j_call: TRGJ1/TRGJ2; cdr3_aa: CATWDKNYKKLF; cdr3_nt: TGTGCCACCTGGGATAAAAATTATAAGAAACTCTTT
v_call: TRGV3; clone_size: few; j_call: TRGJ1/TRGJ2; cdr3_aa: CATWDIGKLF; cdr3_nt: TGTGCCACCTGGGACATAGGGAAACTCTTT
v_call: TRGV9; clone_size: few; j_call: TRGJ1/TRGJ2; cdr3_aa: CALWDWGYKKLF; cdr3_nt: TGTGCCTTGTGGGACTGGGGTTATAAGAAACTCTTT
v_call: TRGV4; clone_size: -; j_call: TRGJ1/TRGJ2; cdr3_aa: CATWDVPFSALGRKLF; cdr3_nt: TGTGCCACCTGGGATGTCCCCTTTTCGGCGTTAGGGAGGAAACTCTTT
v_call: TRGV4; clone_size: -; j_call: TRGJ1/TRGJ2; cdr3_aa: CATWDGPYFYKKLF; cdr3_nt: TGTGCCACCTGGGATGGGCCCTATTTTTATAAGAAACTCTTT
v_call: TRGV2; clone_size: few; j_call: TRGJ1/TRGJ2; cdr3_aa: CATWDGGWDKKLF; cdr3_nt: TGTGCCACCTGGGACGGCGGGTGGGATAAGAAACTCTTT
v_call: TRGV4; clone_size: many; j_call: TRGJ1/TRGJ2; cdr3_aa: CATWDWDKKLF; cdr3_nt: TGTGCCACCTGGGATTGGGATAAGAAACTCTTT
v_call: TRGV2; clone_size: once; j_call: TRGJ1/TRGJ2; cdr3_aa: CATSLTNYYKKLF; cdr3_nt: TGTGCCACATCCTTAACTAATTATTATAAGAAACTCTTT
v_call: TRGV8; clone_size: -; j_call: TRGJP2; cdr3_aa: CATWACCDWIKTF; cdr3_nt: TGTGCCACCTGGGCCTGTTGTGATTGGATCAAGACGTTT
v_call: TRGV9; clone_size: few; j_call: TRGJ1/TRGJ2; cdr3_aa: CALWEDSSYYKKLF; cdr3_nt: TGTGCCTTGTGGGAGGATTCCTCTTATTATAAGAAACTCTTT
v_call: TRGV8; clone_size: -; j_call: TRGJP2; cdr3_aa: CATWDRWGDWIKTF; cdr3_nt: TGTGCCACCTGGGATAGGTGGGGTGATTGGATCAAGACGTTT
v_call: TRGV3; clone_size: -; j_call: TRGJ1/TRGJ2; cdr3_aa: CATWDRAYYKKLF; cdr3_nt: TGTGCCACCTGGGACAGAGCTTATTATAAGAAACTCTTT
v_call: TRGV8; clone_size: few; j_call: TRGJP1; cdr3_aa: CATWASSTGWFKIF; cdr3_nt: TGTGCCACCTGGGCTTCGTCCACTGGTTGGTTCAAGATATTT